Sequencing of this T cell receptor (beta chain) was carried out in a study of cytotoxic CD8 clonotypes in ibrutinib-treated CLL. Turning to the study itself: Some 25 partial and 2 complete responses; at median approximately 70 months, about 14 remitted, about 12 progressed. Study results and caveats: Sampling of sustained-remission and progressing patients occurred at differing times.

Sequenced by immunoSEQ multiplex PCR; TCRdb stores in-frame clones only, minus some. The table includes about 130,000 clones, under 90% detected once. Germline-derived CDR1 and CDR2 are SGHRS and YFSETQ. V lost 2 bases, J lost 0 bases, and 3 bases stayed unmatched. The CDR3 spans 17 residues. This clone has a handful of counts. Its matching antigen is unknown. The sample here was PBMCs, taken after 24 months of ibrutinib treatment. This TCR derives from a human donor with chronic lymphocytic leukemia. The chain is built from TRBV5-1 and TRBJ2-2; 11 bases fit TRBD1. The CDR3 nucleotides are TGCGCCAGCAGCTTAAGGGGACAGGGGGCGAACACCGGGGAGCTGTTTTTT. Translating it yields CASSLRGQGANTGELFF.